Below, 24 T cell receptor beta chains from the same sample are listed, as sequenced in a study of shared clonotypes between healthy human individuals. Clones were read by immunoSEQ multiplex PCR, and TCRdb kept only the in-frame ones, dropping some. Here the sample spans approximately 330,000 clones, less than 85% being singletons. The sequenced sample was memory CD4+ T cells sorted from blood. Subset specified: CD45RA-negative fraction. The receptor source for this set is a young man in good health.

The count of this clone is one. This chain links TRBV6-1 with TRBJ1-5; a possible D gene is TRBD1 (5 bases). Germline V CDR1 and CDR2: MNHNS, SASEGT. The CDR3 has 13 residues. Trimming left V 6 bases short and J 4 bases short, with 10 bases between. The CDR3 nucleotides are TGTGCCAGCAGAAAGACAGTGAATCAGCCCCAGCATTTT. As protein: CASRKTVNQPQHF.

A few counts support this clone. This rearrangement joins TRBV5-1 to TRBJ2-1; D is tentatively TRBD1 or TRBD2 (5 bases each). CDR1 SGHRS and CDR2 YFSETQ come from the germline V gene. Trimming left V 1 base short and J 4 bases short, with 9 bases between. The CDR3 sequence is 14 residues long. The CDR3 DNA sequence: TGCGCCAGCAGCTTGTGGGACGGGTACAATGAGCAGTTCTTC. It is translated as CASSLWDGYNEQFF.

Worth noting for this clone: This sample includes further DNA sequences coding for the same CDR3. The rearrangement links TRBV18 to TRBJ1-1, with a tentative D call TRBD1 (5 bases). Germline-derived CDR1 and CDR2 are KGHSH and LQKENI. Trimming removed 0 bases from V and 1 base from J, with 9 bases in between. There are 15 residues in the CDR3. For the CDR3, the DNA is TGTGCCAGCTCACCACCGGGACGGGGGAACACTGAAGCTTTCTTT. Translation: CASSPPGRGNTEAFF.

The rearrangement links TRBV5-5 to TRBJ2-2; TRBD2 aligns across 8 bases. This CDR3 spans 14 amino acids. Germline trimming cut 7 bases from V and 4 bases from J; bases unmatched to any gene: 6. Germline V gene data show CDR1 as SGHKS and CDR2 as YYEKEE (reference sequence). CDR3 coding DNA: TGTGCCAGCGGCGGGGGGCCAAGCACCGGGGAGCTGTTTTTT. This sequence encodes CASGGGPSTGELFF.

The V call is TRBV6-1, the J call TRBJ1-2; D might be TRBD1 (6 bases). The length of the CDR3 is 13 residues. Per the germline V gene, CDR1 is MNHNS and CDR2 is SASEGT. V lost 8 bases and J lost 3, with 13 bases in between. The CDR3 nucleotides are TGTGCCAGCCGAAGGGGGGGGGACTATGGCTACACCTTC. It encodes CASRRGGDYGYTF.

The V call is TRBV5-1, the J call TRBJ2-5; possible D gene TRBD1, 5 bases. There are 14 residues in the CDR3. The ends were cut back, 0 bases at V and 1 base at J, with 7 bases in the middle. Germline CDR1 and CDR2: SGHRS and YFSETQ. The CDR3 protein is CASSLGQGQETQYF. The CDR3 coding sequence is TGCGCCAGCAGCTTGGGCCAGGGCCAAGAGACCCAGTACTTC.

This chain joins TRBV18 and TRBJ1-3; D is uncertain. V lost 3 bases to trimming and J lost 2 bases, with 8 bases between them. The germline V gene has CDR1 KGHSH and CDR2 LQKENI. This CDR3 comprises 14 residues. CDR3 in DNA: TGTGCCAGCTCACCGGCGGCTGCTGGAAACACCATATATTTT. Translated: CASSPAAAGNTIYF.

This rearrangement joins TRBV4-2 to TRBJ2-3; TRBD2 matches at 7 bases. Unmatched junction bases numbered 10, after V lost 0 bases and J lost 7 bases. CDR1 is LGHNA, CDR2 YNFKEQ, per germline. The CDR3 totals 16 residues. CDR3: CASSQEASGTTNTQYF. The CDR3 bases are TGTGCCAGCAGCCAAGAGGCTAGTGGGACTACAAATACGCAGTATTTT.

This rearrangement joins TRBV5-4 to TRBJ2-1; 10 nucleotides agree with TRBD1. This CDR3 comprises 17 residues. Germline CDR1 is SGHNT and CDR2 is YYREEE (reference sequence). The V segment lost 4 bases and the J segment 5 bases; nucleotides outside the gene matches: 12. CDR3 residues: CASSQKRAGTGDNEQFF. The CDR3 DNA follows: TGTGCCAGCAGCCAGAAAAGAGCCGGGACAGGGGACAATGAGCAGTTCTTC.

This chain joins TRBV6-1 and TRBJ2-7; tentative D call: TRBD2 (6 bases). With 6 bases removed from V and 3 bases from J, the gap between germline ends came to 15 bases. The CDR3 is 14 residues long. CDR1 is MNHNS and CDR2 is SASEGT in the germline V gene. The CDR3 is CASRMGGASYEQYF. The CDR3 region has the DNA TGTGCCAGCAGAATGGGGGGTGCCAGCTACGAGCAGTACTTC.

Points on this clone: The junction shows a germline mismatch at one end, possibly a read error. The chain employs TRBV7-7 and TRBJ2-2; D might be TRBD1 or TRBD2, each matching 5 bases. CDR3 size: 13 residues. Germline V gene sequence: CDR1 SSHAT, CDR2 FNYEAQ (reference sequence). In DNA form, the CDR3 reads TGTGCTAGCAGCCGGGACCACACCGGGGAGCTGTTTTTT. It is translated as CASSRDHTGELFF.

J is TRBJ2-1 and V is TRBV5-8; TRBD2 matches at 13 bases. V trimming: 4 bases; J trimming: 4 bases; junction bases outside the gene matches: 5. Germline CDR1 SGHTS, CDR2 YDEGEE. This CDR3 is built from 16 residues. The CDR3 sequence: CASSGGLAGLYNEQFF. The CDR3 region has the DNA TGTGCCAGCAGCGGGGGACTAGCGGGATTGTACAATGAGCAGTTCTTC.

The gene calls are TRBV18 and TRBJ2-7; 7 positions match TRBD2. V lost 5 bases, J lost 2 bases, and 9 bases stayed unmatched. This CDR3 is 15 amino acids long. CDR1 is KGHSH, CDR2 LQKENI, per germline. The CDR3 DNA sequence: TGTGCCAGCTCATCTGGCGGGGCGGGAGCCTACGAGCAGTACTTC. This sequence encodes CASSSGGAGAYEQYF.

This clone was counted ten times or more. The CDR3 sequence is CASSSPRMGAAGANVLTF. The CDR3 nucleotides read TGCGCCAGCAGCTCTCCGCGAATGGGGGCTGCGGGGGCCAACGTCCTGACTTTC. The chain recombines TRBV5-1 with TRBJ2-6; the D gene is possibly TRBD1 (6 bases). Germline V lookup: CDR1 SGHRS, CDR2 YFSETQ. The V end was cut by 3 bases, the J end by 4 bases, with 20 bases between. CDR3 length equals 18 residues.

This clone has just one count. This rearrangement joins TRBV4-3 to TRBJ2-7; a weak D match, TRBD1 (5 bases). The V gene's germline CDR1 is LGHNA and CDR2 YSLEER. V was clipped by 6 bases and J by 0 bases, with 12 bases between them. The CDR3 totals 14 residues. The DNA of the CDR3 is TGCGCCAGCAGTCCGGACACCCGCTCCTACGAGCAGTACTTC. It codes for CASSPDTRSYEQYF.

V usage is TRBV5-6 and J usage is TRBJ1-2; D might be TRBD1 (5 bases). Trimming shortened V by 4 bases and J by 4 bases, and 17 bases separated the two germline ends. The CDR3 runs to 15 residues. CDR1 is SGHDT, CDR2 YYEEEE, per germline. This CDR3 is CASSPRQGPTYGYTF. CDR3 DNA: TGTGCCAGCAGCCCCAGGCAGGGTCCCACCTATGGCTACACCTTC.

The chain combines TRBV2 with TRBJ1-1, with 10 bases lining up with TRBD1. V was clipped by 9 bases and J by 4 bases; unmatched bases: 8. The CDR3 totals 14 residues. CDR1 and CDR2 from the germline V gene are SNHLY and FYNNEI. For the CDR3, the DNA is TGTGCCAGTAAGACAGGGGGCGAGGGCACTGAAGCTTTCTTT. It yields the protein CASKTGGEGTEAFF.

This CDR3 reads CASSLTLATTSGEQFF. DNA for the CDR3: TGCGCCAGCAGCTTGACACTAGCGACAACAAGCGGTGAGCAGTTCTTC. V is TRBV5-1 and J is TRBJ2-1; 7 nucleotides agree with TRBD2. Losses at the gene ends were 1 base for V and 9 bases for J; bases not matched to a gene: 13. Germline V gives CDR1 SGHRS, CDR2 YFSETQ. This CDR3 comprises 16 residues. The entire variable domain, with the rest obtained from reference TRBV5-1 and TRBJ2-1, is as follows: KAGVTQTPRYLIKTRGQQVTLSCSPISGHRSVSWYQQTPGQGLQFLFEYFSETQRNKGNFPGRFSGRQFSNSRSEMNVSTLELGDSALYLCASSLTLATTSGEQFFGPGTRLTVL.

V gene TRBV5-6 combines with J gene TRBJ2-3; 7 bases line up with TRBD2. Germline CDR1 SGHDT, CDR2 YYEEEE. CDR3 length equals 16 residues. J was trimmed by 4 bases and V by 4 bases; bases with no gene match: 12. CDR3 sequence: CASSRPTRGSPDTQYF. CDR3 nucleotide sequence: TGTGCCAGCAGCCGCCCTACTCGCGGGAGCCCAGATACGCAGTATTTT.

This rearrangement joins TRBV19 to TRBJ2-3; 13 bases map to TRBD2. The CDR3 length is 15 residues. Germline CDR1 reads LNHDA; CDR2 reads SQIVND (reference sequence). The junction had 5 bases not matched to a gene; V was cut back by 3 bases and J by 8 bases. CDR3 coding DNA: TGTGCCAGTAGTATCGGACTAGCGGGAGTCGGTACGCAGTATTTT. Translation gives CASSIGLAGVGTQYF.

As DNA, the CDR3 is TGTGCCAGCAGCTCGATTACTAGCGGGAGACGGTATGAGCAGTTCTTC. It codes for CASSSITSGRRYEQFF. The gene calls are TRBV7-9 and TRBJ2-1; 11 bases align to TRBD2. V trimming: 4 bases; J trimming: 8 bases; junction bases outside the gene matches: 10. This CDR3 spans 16 amino acids. CDR1 and CDR2 (germline): SEHNR, FQNEAQ (reference sequence).

This chain uses TRBV10-3 with TRBJ2-5; D gene uncertain. Germline CDR1 is ENHRY and CDR2 is SYGVKD. V gave up 5 bases and J gave up 1 base, with 11 bases separating them. This CDR3 is built from 14 residues. CDR3 sequence: CAISYGPSQETQYF. The CDR3 DNA is TGTGCCATCAGTTACGGGCCTTCCCAAGAGACCCAGTACTTC.

The chain is built from TRBV7-3 and TRBJ2-3, with D tentatively TRBD2 (6 bases). The CDR3 sequence is 13 residues long. Germline CDR1 reads SGHTA; CDR2 reads FQGTGA. Trimming took 5 bases from V and 7 from J, leaving 13 bases between them. CDR3 sequence reads: CASSPPGAYTQYF. The CDR3, as DNA: TGTGCCAGCAGCCCCCCGGGAGCGTATACGCAGTATTTT.

The rearrangement links TRBV5-6 to TRBJ2-5, with D possibly TRBD1 on 5 matching bases. CDR1 and CDR2 from the germline V gene are SGHDT and YYEEEE. V lost 6 bases, J lost 4 bases, and 13 bases lay in between. CDR3 size: 13 residues. CDR3 DNA: TGTGCCAGCATCAGGCAGGGCGGAGAGACCCAGTACTTC. Its translation is CASIRQGGETQYF.